The 24 T cell receptor beta chains below were found in one sample sequenced in a study of regulatory T cells in long-lasting Graves disease (dated by TCRdb to 2020 to 2022). The library was built by means of multiplex PCR. Sequencing relied on an Illumina HiSeq 4000. TCR beta libraries were built with iRepertoire HTBI primers and Arm-PCR amplification of CDR3 regions. TCRdb reran the public reads through fastp at Q25 and MiXCR, keeping productive beta chains. Each entry merges the rows of one CDR3 protein and shows their most common DNA and genes. For this sample the table gives 250,000 to 400,000 distinct CDR3 sequences, of which over 15% were detected only once. The top ten clones comprise about 39% of the sample. The time point label, read with the paper, signifies: newly diagnosed GD, antithyroid drugs for less than 3 months. For both TCR sequencing and RNA sequencing, RNA was extracted from PBMCs in TRIzol.

Sequencing was performed on peripheral blood mononuclear cells (PBMCs), taken at new diagnosis, from a patient treated with antithyroid drugs. Source of these receptors: a female donor with Graves disease.

There are many counts of this clonotype. The V and J genes are TRBV13 and TRBJ2-7; TRBD1 matches at 8 bases. J gave up 3 bases and V 5 bases, and 9 bases lay outside the gene matches. This CDR3 comprises 15 residues. The germline gives CDR1 PRHDT, CDR2 FYEKMQ (reference sequence). The CDR3: CASSGLGQGDYEQYF. CDR3 nucleotides: TGTGCCAGCAGCGGGCTAGGACAGGGCGACTACGAGCAGTACTTC.

There are many counts of this clonotype. The V and J genes are TRBV7-2 and TRBJ2-7; 10 bases match TRBD1. The CDR3 length is 15 residues. The V gene end was trimmed by 7 bases and the J gene end by 4 bases; junction bases not matched to a gene: 10. Germline assignment: CDR1 SGHTA and CDR2 FQGNSA. CDR3 nucleotide sequence: TGTGCCAGCACCCTCTCCCCGGGACAGGGGTACGAGCAGTACTTC. Its protein product is CASTLSPGQGYEQYF.

This clonotype occurred many times. The chain is built from TRBV30 and TRBJ1-4; 8 bases map to TRBD1. After removal of 0 bases from V and 8 bases from J, the junction contained 2 bases not matched to a gene. CDR1 GTSNPN and CDR2 SVGIG come from the germline V gene (reference sequence). The CDR3 totals 13 residues. The CDR3 nucleotides are TGTGCCTGGAGTGTAGGACAGGGAGAAAAACTGTTTTTT. Encoded protein: CAWSVGQGEKLFF.

The sample holds many counts of this clonotype. The chain is built from TRBV11-3 and TRBJ1-1; no definite D call. The germline V and J ends were trimmed by 4 bases and 8 bases, with 17 bases remaining between them. This CDR3 contains 14 residues. Germline V gives CDR1 SGHNT, CDR2 YENEEA. The CDR3 region has the DNA TGTGCCAGCAGCTCGTCTCGCTTCAGAGGGGAAGCTTTCTTT. Translation: CASSSSRFRGEAFF.

This clonotype was detected ten times or more. V and J are TRBV30 and TRBJ1-5; D remains unclear. The V end lost 6 bases, the J end lost 5 bases, and 11 bases lay between the germline ends. The CDR3 length is 12 residues. CDR1 is GTSNPN, CDR2 SVGIG, per germline (reference sequence). The chain's CDR3 is CACRRGDQPQHF. The CDR3 DNA reads TGTGCCTGTCGGCGGGGAGATCAGCCCCAGCATTTT.

This clonotype was counted at least ten times. V is TRBV20-1 and J is TRBJ1-2; TRBD1 is a possible D gene (6 bases). Trimming removed 3 bases at V and 8 bases at J, with 16 bases between. The CDR3 consists of 13 residues. Per germline, CDR1 DFQATT and CDR2 SNEGSKA (reference sequence). CDR3 nucleotides: TGCAGTGCTAGCCAAACAGGGCGTGGAGGCTACACCTTC. It yields the protein CSASQTGRGGYTF.

This clonotype came up many times. The chain uses TRBV28 and TRBJ2-7, with TRBD2 matching 9 bases. Germline V gene lookup returns CDR1 MDHEN and CDR2 SYDVKM. This CDR3 spans 16 amino acids. Trimming removed 2 bases from V and 3 bases from J; junction bases left unmatched: 8. The chain's CDR3 is CASSLTLAGNLYEQYF. In nucleotides, the CDR3 is TGTGCCAGCAGTTTAACGCTAGCGGGAAACCTCTACGAGCAGTACTTC. Based on the CDR3 plus reference TRBV28 and TRBJ2-7, the full variable domain is DVKVTQSSRYLVKRTGEKVFLECVQDMDHENMFWYRQDPGLGLRLIYFSYDVKMKEKGDIPEGYSVSREKKERFSLILESASTNQTSMYLCASSLTLAGNLYEQYFGPGTRLTVT.

J is TRBJ1-5 and V is TRBV20-1; D is unresolved. Germline lookup yields CDR1 DFQATT and CDR2 SNEGSKA (reference sequence). The CDR3 has 15 residues. V dropped 0 bases and J dropped 7 bases, with 16 bases sitting between them. CDR3: CSAREGGLRSQPQHF. CDR3 bases: TGCAGTGCTAGAGAGGGAGGGCTGAGGAGCCAGCCCCAGCATTTT.

Notes on this clonotype: Here the CDR3 omits its conserved ending phenylalanine or tryptophan, so a read error is the likely source. The genes are TRBV7-8 and TRBJ2-7, with D perhaps TRBD2 (5 bases). The J call is doubtful: the DNA matches TRBJ2-1 better. Germline V gene sequence: CDR1 SGHVS, CDR2 FQNEAQ. This CDR3 is built from 14 residues. The CDR3 region is CASSLDLGLETQFL. CDR3 sequence (DNA): TGTGCCAGCAGCCTGGACTTGGGCCTGGAGACCCAGTTCTTG.

This clonotype was seen many times. This rearrangement joins TRBV4-2 to TRBJ1-5; no reliable D call. Germline V gene data show CDR1 as LGHNA and CDR2 as YNFKEQ. V was trimmed by 1 base and J by 2 bases, leaving 9 bases between them. The CDR3 totals 15 residues. The CDR3 DNA follows: TGTGCCAGCAGCCAAGGGGGAGTGGGCAATCAGCCCCAGCATTTT. It is translated as CASSQGGVGNQPQHF.

In this sample, this clonotype turned up many times. The V and J genes are TRBV20-1 and TRBJ2-3; the D is unclear. Trimming took off 1 base at V and 2 bases at J, with 10 bases between the two ends. The CDR3 sequence is 14 residues long. Germline CDR1 and CDR2: DFQATT and SNEGSKA (reference sequence). The CDR3 sequence is CSARGPSFTDTQYF. In DNA, the CDR3 is TGCAGTGCTAGAGGCCCTTCTTTCACAGATACGCAGTATTTT.

Many counts were recorded for this clonotype. V and J are TRBV27 and TRBJ2-7, with D possibly matching TRBD1 (6 bases). The CDR3 contains 14 residues. The germline CDR1 and CDR2 sequences are MNHEY and SMNVEV (reference sequence). Trimming took off 2 bases at V and 4 bases at J, with 12 bases between the two ends. The CDR3 sequence is CASSLTRTGYEQYF. Written as DNA, the CDR3 is TGTGCCAGCAGTTTAACCAGAACAGGGTACGAGCAGTACTTC.

This chain links TRBV19 with TRBJ2-7, with no clear D. This CDR3 spans 16 amino acids. CDR1 is LNHDA, CDR2 SQIVND, per germline (reference sequence). Trimming left V 5 bases short and J 2 bases short, with 19 bases between. The CDR3 DNA reads as TGTGCCAGTAGTCTTAAGGACGCCATCAACACCTACGAGCAGTACTTC. The encoded protein is CASSLKDAINTYEQYF.

This clonotype was counted many times. The chain has TRBV11-3 and TRBJ2-3; D not resolved. The CDR3 has 13 residues. V lost 4 bases and J 5 bases, leaving 10 bases between the germline ends. The germline CDR1 and CDR2 sequences are SGHNT and YENEEA. The CDR3 DNA is TGTGCCAGCAGCTCGCCGTTTGGAGATACGCAGTATTTT. Translation gives CASSSPFGDTQYF.

The J gene is TRBJ1-5, the V gene TRBV12-3 or TRBV12-4; D might be TRBD1 (5 bases). CDR3 length: 17 amino acids. V was cut by 4 bases and J by 5 bases, with 21 bases left in between. CDR3 loop: CASSSPWGEVSDQPQHF. CDR3 nucleotide sequence: TGTGCCAGCAGTTCGCCCTGGGGGGAGGTCAGCGATCAGCCCCAGCATTTT.

CDR3 bases: TGTGCCACCAGCAGAGATTGGCTGACGGCGACAGATACGCAGTATTTT. Translation gives CATSRDWLTATDTQYF. V usage is TRBV15 and J usage is TRBJ2-3; D gene unclear. Germline V gives CDR1 LNHNV, CDR2 YYDKDF (reference sequence). The CDR3 runs to 16 residues. Trimming removed 0 bases from V and 3 bases from J, with 13 bases in between. Variable domain in full (rest from reference TRBV15 and TRBJ2-3): DAMVIQNPRYQVTQFGKPVTLSCSQTLNHNVMYWYQQKSSQAPKLLFHYYDKDFNNEADTPDNFQSRRPNTSFCFLDIRSPGLGDTAMYLCATSRDWLTATDTQYFGPGTRLTVL.

This clonotype was picked up many times. The V call is TRBV7-9, the J call TRBJ2-7; 9 bases map to TRBD2. With 5 bases clipped from V and 3 bases from J, the junction kept 11 bases outside the gene matches. The germline V gene has CDR1 SEHNR and CDR2 FQNEAQ (reference sequence). The CDR3 covers 16 residues. Here the CDR3 DNA reads TGTGCCAGCAGCGCCGCCTGGATAGCGGGAGTCTACGAGCAGTACTTC. It yields the protein CASSAAWIAGVYEQYF. Filled out from reference TRBV7-9 and TRBJ2-7, the complete variable domain reads DTGVSQNPRHKITKRGQNVTFRCDPISEHNRLYWYRQTLGQGPEFLTYFQNEAQLEKSRLLSDRFSAERPKGSFSTLEIQRTEQGDSAMYLCASSAAWIAGVYEQYFGPGTRLTVT.

The chain uses TRBV6-2 or TRBV6-3 and TRBJ2-7; TRBD1 is a possible D gene (6 bases). CDR1 MNHEY and CDR2 SVGEGT come from the germline V gene. V dropped 6 bases and J dropped 5 bases, with 11 bases sitting between them. The CDR3 contains 12 residues. CDR3 in DNA: TGTGCCAGCAGCCACCACAGGGACGAGCAGTACTTC. Amino acid sequence: CASSHHRDEQYF.

This clonotype has just a few counts. The chain employs TRBV6-2 or TRBV6-3 and TRBJ2-7; 12 nucleotides align to TRBD2. CDR3 length: 16 amino acids. With V trimmed by 5 bases and J by 5 bases, 10 bases remained unmatched. The germline V gene encodes CDR1 MNHEY and CDR2 SVGEGT. The CDR3 coding sequence is TGTGCCAGCAGTGAGAGAGGACTAGCGGGAACAGACGAGCAGTACTTC. It codes for CASSERGLAGTDEQYF.

This clonotype showed up just once. A far larger clone lies a single base away; this is likely a read error. The V gene is TRBV7-2, the J gene TRBJ2-7; D gene ambiguous. V lost 11 bases to trimming and J lost 7 bases, with 15 bases between them. This CDR3 region has 11 residues. Germline loops: CDR1 SGHTA, CDR2 FQGNSA. The CDR3 DNA is TGTGCCTGGAGAGTTCGATTGGAGCAGTACTTC. Protein sequence: CAWRVRLEQYF.

This clonotype showed up many times. The chain is built from TRBV13 and TRBJ2-7; 11 bases line up with TRBD1. Germline values: CDR1 PRHDT, CDR2 FYEKMQ (reference sequence). The CDR3 loop spans 15 amino acids. Trimming took 4 bases from V and 3 from J; bases not matched to a gene: 5. Here the CDR3 DNA reads TGTGCCAGCAGCTGGCCCGGGACAGGGGGCTACGAGCAGTACTTC. Translation gives CASSWPGTGGYEQYF.

This clonotype was observed many times. V and J are TRBV20-1 and TRBJ1-1, with D unresolved. In germline, CDR1 is DFQATT, CDR2 SNEGSKA (reference sequence). CDR3 size: 14 residues. V was cut by 0 bases and J by 5 bases, with 13 bases left in between. In nucleotides, the CDR3 is TGCAGTGCTAGAGATAATTTTGGAGGGACTGAAGCTTTCTTT. Residues: CSARDNFGGTEAFF.

Many counts were recorded for this clonotype. The chain links TRBV9 to TRBJ2-5; D might be TRBD1 (8 bases). The germline gives CDR1 SGDLS, CDR2 YYNGEE. V was cut by 0 bases and J by 2 bases, with 20 bases left in between. The CDR3 totals 18 residues. In nucleotides, the CDR3 is TGTGCCAGCAGCGTAGGTGTTCGAGACAGGGGAGGGCAAGAGACCCAGTACTTC. Protein: CASSVGVRDRGGQETQYF. Based on the CDR3 plus reference TRBV9 and TRBJ2-5, the full variable domain is DSGVTQTPKHLITATGQRVTLRCSPRSGDLSVYWYQQSLDQGLQFLIQYYNGEERAKGNILERFSAQQFPDLHSELNLSSLELGDSALYFCASSVGVRDRGGQETQYFGPGTRLLVL.

Ten or more counts support this clonotype. This chain connects TRBV6-1 to TRBJ2-1; 9 nucleotides match TRBD1. The ends lost 6 bases at V and 3 bases at J; junction bases unmatched: 6. CDR1 is MNHNS, CDR2 SASEGT, per germline. This CDR3 has 15 residues. Here the CDR3 reads CASSPPDRGYNEQFF. Here the CDR3 DNA reads TGTGCCAGCAGCCCCCCGGACAGGGGCTACAATGAGCAGTTCTTC.